This T cell receptor beta chain was captured in a study of shared clonotypes between healthy human individuals. Study in general: Three CD4 naive, three CD4 memory, two CD8 naive and one CD8 memory plate were used per donor. Broader study findings: Richness estimates generally favored naive over memory subsets.

Nashville, Tennessee was home to all donors, each a Caucasian adult. CDR1 is SGHRS and CDR2 is YFSETQ in the germline V gene. The CDR3 is 14 amino acids. Deletions cut 0 bases from V and 11 bases from J, with 15 bases between. A remark on this clone: Its antigen remains unidentified.

The protocol was immunoSEQ multiplex PCR, while the TCRdb copy is restricted to in-frame clones and leaves out a portion. This table holds a few million clones, roughly 92% found once. The chain couples TRBV5-1 to TRBJ2-1; D remains unclear. Sequencing input: naive CD4+ T cells from PBMCs. The sample's subset: CD45RA+ positively selected. This receptor was taken from a man aged 18 to 30 in good health. Some clones in this sample may be carry-over from other donors' samples. CDR3 sequence: CASSLVGTTDQQFF. The CDR3 DNA reads TGCGCCAGCAGCTTGGTTGGAACCACCGACCAGCAGTTCTTC.